These 5 T cell receptor beta chains were sequenced from one sample in a study of resident and recirculating memory T cells in vitiligo. The method was immunoSEQ multiplex PCR; TCRdb's version includes in-frame clones alone and lacks a portion of them. This sample has 65,000 to 80,000 clones, with 92% found just once. The sample comprised blood. The receptors were gathered from a male donor with vitiligo.

The chain joins TRBV11-3 to TRBJ2-7, with 7 bases that match TRBD2. The CDR3 contains 20 residues. Germline-derived CDR1 and CDR2 are SGHNT and YENEEA. The V and J ends lost 5 bases and 3 bases, in that order; junction bases with no gene match: 25. The CDR3 sequence: CASSGSRDLLDGTNRYEQYF. CDR3 coding DNA: TGTGCCAGCAGCGGGTCCCGAGACCTCCTAGACGGGACTAACCGCTACGAGCAGTACTTC.

This clone appeared once. The gene calls are TRBV10-3 and TRBJ2-3; 10 positions agree with TRBD2. The germline CDR1 and CDR2 sequences are ENHRY and SYGVKD. Trimming took 0 bases from V and 5 from J; bases not matched to a gene: 17. This CDR3 comprises 20 residues. For the CDR3, the DNA is TGTGCCATCAGTGAGTCCCTGGGTCGGAAGCGGGAGGGCCATATAGATACGCAGTATTTT. This encodes CAISESLGRKREGHIDTQYF.

The chain has TRBV11-2 and TRBJ1-2; D call uncertain. Germline loops: CDR1 SGHAT, CDR2 FQNNGV. This CDR3 region has 13 residues. The V and J ends lost 1 base and 7 bases respectively, with 10 bases between them. CDR3 sequence reads: CASSLAQAPGYTF. The CDR3 nucleotides are TGTGCCAGCAGCTTAGCCCAGGCCCCTGGCTACACCTTC.

This chain uses TRBV6-5 with TRBJ1-2; TRBD1 matches 8 bases. There are 15 residues in the CDR3. V shed 2 bases, J shed 4 bases, and the junction held 6 bases outside the gene matches. CDR1 is MNHEY and CDR2 is SVGAGI in the germline V gene. In nucleotides, the CDR3 is TGTGCCAGCAGTTACGGACAGGGAATAGGCTATGGCTACACCTTC. Translation gives CASSYGQGIGYGYTF.

This chain links TRBV28 with TRBJ1-4, with a tentative D call TRBD1 (5 bases). Looked up from germline, CDR1 is MDHEN and CDR2 is SYDVKM. This CDR3 comprises 19 residues. The V end was cut by 2 bases, the J end by 7 bases, with 26 bases between. The CDR3 sequence: CASSLTFRVRVGTTEKLFF. Written as DNA, the CDR3 is TGTGCCAGCAGTTTAACGTTTAGGGTCAGGGTCGGTACAACTGAAAAACTGTTTTTT.